The rows below give T cell receptor beta chains drawn from one sample of a study of control samples from healthy donors and cancer patients. Sequencing was performed with immunoSEQ multiplex PCR; in TCRdb, only in-frame clones are kept and a portion is missing. The table has tens of thousands of clones, around 91% seen once; the top ten hold around 6%. Sequencing used PBMCs. The receptors originated from a man in his 60s with colorectal cancer. Each CDR3 is given without its conserved first and last residue. Part of the rows lack a size; the others show once, few, many or a class for expanded clones.

TRBV7-2	TRBJ2-5	once	ASSLGVRGETQY
TRBV2	TRBJ1-3	-	ASSERGHGSGNTIY
TRBV12-3/TRBV12-4	TRBJ1-2	-	ASRYGTLGDT
TRBV7-8	TRBJ2-4	-	ASSLVRGTRGQGVNIQY
TRBV2	TRBJ1-1	-	ASSEGELEEAF
TRBV3-1/TRBV3-2	TRBJ2-3	few	ASSPGPGLRPTDTQY
TRBV5-6	TRBJ2-7	-	ASSLAQRGHYEQY
TRBV7-2	TRBJ2-2	once	ASSQRGQIGQGRPGELF
TRBV6-2/TRBV6-3	TRBJ2-3	-	ASSPRDSLDTQY
TRBV5-1	TRBJ2-1	-	ASSFIGVSGTNSYNEQF
TRBV2	TRBJ1-6	-	ASSEPRTGVNSPLH
TRBV11-3	TRBJ2-7	-	ASSLVGQGRHEQY
TRBV28	TRBJ2-7	-	ATLAGNRYEQY
TRBV6-2/TRBV6-3	TRBJ2-1	-	ASSYPDVHNEQF
TRBV5-1	TRBJ1-1	-	ASSLVDQNTEAF
TRBV19	TRBJ1-2	-	ASNPLADGRYGYT
TRBV2	TRBJ2-7	-	ASSDPGQPSYEQY
TRBV9	TRBJ1-1	-	ASSPRQDLNTEAF
TRBV11-2	TRBJ1-1	-	ASSLSQSYSTEAF
TRBV9	TRBJ2-3	-	ASSTRTDTQY
TRBV28	TRBJ1-2	-	ASSPSDYGYT
TRBV7-3	TRBJ2-7	-	ASSWKKSYEQY
TRBV9	TRBJ1-6	once	ASSVGGPYSPLH
TRBV7-9	TRBJ2-2	-	ASRQRGTGTGELF
TRBV7-2	TRBJ2-3	-	ASSLTRPLGTQY
TRBV3-1/TRBV3-2	TRBJ2-2	-	ASSQTDRGLGELF
TRBV28	TRBJ2-7	-	ASSLWATGEYEQY
TRBV11-2	TRBJ2-5	-	ASSSSQGAPGKTQY
TRBV5-1	TRBJ2-4	-	ARRAGGAGKNIQY
TRBV7-6	TRBJ2-7	-	ASSPTSGAYEQY